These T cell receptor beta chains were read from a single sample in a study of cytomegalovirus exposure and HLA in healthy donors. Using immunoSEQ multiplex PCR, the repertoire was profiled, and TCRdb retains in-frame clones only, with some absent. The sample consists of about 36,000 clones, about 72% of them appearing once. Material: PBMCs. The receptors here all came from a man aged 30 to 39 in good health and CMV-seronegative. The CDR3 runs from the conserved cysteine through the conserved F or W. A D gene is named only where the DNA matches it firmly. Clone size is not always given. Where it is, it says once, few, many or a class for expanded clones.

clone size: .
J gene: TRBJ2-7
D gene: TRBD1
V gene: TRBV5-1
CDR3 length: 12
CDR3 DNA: TGCGCCAGCAGTCTCGACAGGGTCGAGCAGTACTTC
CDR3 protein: CASSLDRVEQYF

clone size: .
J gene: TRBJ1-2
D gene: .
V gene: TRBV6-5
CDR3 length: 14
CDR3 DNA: TGTGCCAGCGGTTCAGGGGTGATCCTAGCTGGCTACACCTTC
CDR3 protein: CASGSGVILAGYTF

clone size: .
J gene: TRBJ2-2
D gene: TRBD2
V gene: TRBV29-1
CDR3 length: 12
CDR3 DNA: TGCCCCACAGCGGGAGTTCCCGGGGAGCTGTTTTTT
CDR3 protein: CPTAGVPGELFF

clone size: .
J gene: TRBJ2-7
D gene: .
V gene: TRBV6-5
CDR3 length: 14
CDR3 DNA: TGTGCCAGCAGTTACGGGACTCATGGCTACGAGCAGTACTTC
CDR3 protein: CASSYGTHGYEQYF

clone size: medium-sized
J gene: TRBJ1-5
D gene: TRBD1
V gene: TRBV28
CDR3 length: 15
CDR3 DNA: TGTGCCAGCAGTTTAGTGGGGACAGACAATCAGCCCCAGCATTTT
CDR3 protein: CASSLVGTDNQPQHF

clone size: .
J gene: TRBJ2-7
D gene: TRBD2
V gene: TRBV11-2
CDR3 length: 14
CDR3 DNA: TGTGCCAGCAGCTCAGTAGCGGGGAAATACGAGCAGTACTTC
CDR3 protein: CASSSVAGKYEQYF

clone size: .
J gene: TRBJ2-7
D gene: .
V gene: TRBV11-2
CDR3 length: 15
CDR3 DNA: TGTGCCAGCAGCTTAGATCCCGGACAGATCTACGAGCAGTACTTC
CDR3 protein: CASSLDPGQIYEQYF

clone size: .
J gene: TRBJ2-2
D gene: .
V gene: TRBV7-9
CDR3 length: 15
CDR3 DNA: TGTGCCAGCAGATCCGGGACACTGAACACCGGGGAGCTGTTTTTT
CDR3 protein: CASRSGTLNTGELFF

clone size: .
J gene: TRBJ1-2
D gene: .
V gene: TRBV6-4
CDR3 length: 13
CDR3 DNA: TGTGCCAGCAGTGACTCGCGTAACTATGGCTACACCTTC
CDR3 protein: CASSDSRNYGYTF

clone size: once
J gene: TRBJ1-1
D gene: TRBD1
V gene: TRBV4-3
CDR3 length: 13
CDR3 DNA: TGCGCCAGCAGGCCCCAGGGGGGCACTGAAGCTTTCTTT
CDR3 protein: CASRPQGGTEAFF

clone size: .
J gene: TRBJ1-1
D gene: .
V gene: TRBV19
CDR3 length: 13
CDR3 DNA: TGTGCCAGTAGTATTAACAGAAACACTGAAGCTTTCTTT
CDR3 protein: CASSINRNTEAFF

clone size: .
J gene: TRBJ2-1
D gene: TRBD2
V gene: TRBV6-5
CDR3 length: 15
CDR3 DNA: TGTGCCAGCAGTTATGATAGCGGGAGGTACAATGAGCAGTTCTTC
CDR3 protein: CASSYDSGRYNEQFF

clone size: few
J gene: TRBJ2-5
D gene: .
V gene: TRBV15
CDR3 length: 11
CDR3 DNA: TGTGCCACCAGCAGGGAGGGGACCCAGTACTTC
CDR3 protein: CATSREGTQYF

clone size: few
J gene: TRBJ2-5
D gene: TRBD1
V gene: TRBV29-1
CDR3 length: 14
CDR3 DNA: TGCAGCGTTGGGTGGGACAGGGGACGAGAGACCCAGTACTTC
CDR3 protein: CSVGWDRGRETQYF

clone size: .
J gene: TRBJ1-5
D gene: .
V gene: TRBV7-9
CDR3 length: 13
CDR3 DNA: TGTGCCAGCGCACACAATAGCAATCAGCCCCAGCATTTT
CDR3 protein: CASAHNSNQPQHF

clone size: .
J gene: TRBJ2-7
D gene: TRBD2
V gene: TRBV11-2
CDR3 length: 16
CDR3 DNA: TGTGCCAGCAGCGAAAGTGTAGCGGGGGCCCATTACGAGCAGTACTTC
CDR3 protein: CASSESVAGAHYEQYF

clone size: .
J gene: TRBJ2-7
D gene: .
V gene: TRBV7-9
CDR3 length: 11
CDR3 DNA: TGTGCCAGCAGCCTCACCCCGGTGCAGTACTTC
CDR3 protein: CASSLTPVQYF

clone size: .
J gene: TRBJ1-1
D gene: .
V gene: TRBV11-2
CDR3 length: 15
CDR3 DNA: TGTGCCAGCAGCTTAGCCGAAGGGAGGGGCACTGAAGCTTTCTTT
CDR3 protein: CASSLAEGRGTEAFF

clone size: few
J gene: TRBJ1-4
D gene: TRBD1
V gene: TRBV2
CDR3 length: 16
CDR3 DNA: TGTGCCAGCAGGCGGACAGGGCGGGCAACTAATGAAAAACTGTTTTTT
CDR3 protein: CASRRTGRATNEKLFF

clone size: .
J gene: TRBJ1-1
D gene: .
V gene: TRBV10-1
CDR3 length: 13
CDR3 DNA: TGCGCCAGCAGTCGCTTGAGGGACACTGAAGCTTTCTTT
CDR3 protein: CASSRLRDTEAFF

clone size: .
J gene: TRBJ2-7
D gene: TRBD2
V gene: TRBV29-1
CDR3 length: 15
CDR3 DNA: TGCAGCGTTGGGTACGGGAGGGGAATCTCCTACGAGCAGTACTTC
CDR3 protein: CSVGYGRGISYEQYF

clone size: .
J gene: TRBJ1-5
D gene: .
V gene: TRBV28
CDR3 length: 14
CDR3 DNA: TGTGCCAGCAGCCGTAGGGGCGAAAGTCAGCCCCAGCATTTT
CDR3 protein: CASSRRGESQPQHF

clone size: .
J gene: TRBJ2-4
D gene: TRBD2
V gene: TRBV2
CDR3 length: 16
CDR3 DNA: TGTGCCAGCAGTTTCCTAGCGGGACTTGCCAAAAACATTCAGTACTTC
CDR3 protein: CASSFLAGLAKNIQYF

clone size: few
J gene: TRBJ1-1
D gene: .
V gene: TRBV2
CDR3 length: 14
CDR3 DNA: TGTGCCAGCAGTGATCTAGGGGTGGTGACTGAAGCTTTCTTT
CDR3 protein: CASSDLGVVTEAFF

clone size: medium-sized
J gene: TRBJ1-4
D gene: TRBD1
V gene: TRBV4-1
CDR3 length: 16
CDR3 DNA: TGCGCCAGCAGCCAAGAGCCCGGGACAGGAAGTGAAAAACTGTTTTTT
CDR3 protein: CASSQEPGTGSEKLFF

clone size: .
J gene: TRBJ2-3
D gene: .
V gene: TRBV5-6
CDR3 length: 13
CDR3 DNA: TGTGCCAGCAGCTCCGCAGGCACAGATACGCAGTATTTT
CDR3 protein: CASSSAGTDTQYF

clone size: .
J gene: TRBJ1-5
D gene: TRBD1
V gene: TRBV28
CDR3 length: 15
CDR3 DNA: TGTGCCAGCAGCGGGCGGGACAGGACTTATCAGCCCCAGCATTTT
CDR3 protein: CASSGRDRTYQPQHF

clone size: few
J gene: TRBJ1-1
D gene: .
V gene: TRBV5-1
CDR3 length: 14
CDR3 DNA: TGCGCCAGCAGCTTTAGTTCGCCTAACACTGAAGCTTTCTTT
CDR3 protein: CASSFSSPNTEAFF

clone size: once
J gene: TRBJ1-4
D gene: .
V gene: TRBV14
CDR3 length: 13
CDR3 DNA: TGTGCCAGCAGCTCTCGGAGAGGTGAAAAACTGTTTTTT
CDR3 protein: CASSSRRGEKLFF

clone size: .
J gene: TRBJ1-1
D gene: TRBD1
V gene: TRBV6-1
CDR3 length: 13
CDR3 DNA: TGTGCCAGCCAGGGACAGGGGCACACTGAAGCTTTCTTT
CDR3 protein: CASQGQGHTEAFF